This T cell receptor beta chain was recovered during a study of cytomegalovirus exposure and HLA in healthy donors. At the level of the study: Early released data had about 85 million unique TCRs, all coming from HLA-typed donors. The study's findings and limits: Being productive about 87% or about 30% of the time was typical of most TCR beta V segments in an earlier analysis. For cytomegalovirus status, the classifier reportedly gave diagnoses with high specificity and sensitivity. Several of the most significant clusters were apparently associated with common viral pathogens in a later analysis.

CDR1 SGHRS and CDR2 YFSETQ come from the germline V gene. The CDR3 is made up of 14 amino acids. Between the trimmed V and J ends, which lost 4 bases and 2 bases, there was a span of 12 bases. Vbeta (60) and Jbeta (13) primers were used in the PCR. Profiling relied on immunoSEQ multiplex PCR, and the TCRdb table lists in-frame clones only, not all of them. This repertoire shows approximately 140,000 clones, almost 85% found once; its top ten account for about 2.9%. As concerns this clone: Its antigen is currently unknown.

The gene calls are TRBV5-1 and TRBJ1-1, with D possibly TRBD1 on 5 matching bases. The sequencing sample was made of PBMCs. This receptor was identified in a boy aged 2 to 9 in good health and CMV-seronegative. CDR3 protein: CASSIQGLNTEAFF. For the CDR3, the DNA is TGCGCCAGCAGCATCCAGGGCCTAAACACTGAAGCTTTCTTT.